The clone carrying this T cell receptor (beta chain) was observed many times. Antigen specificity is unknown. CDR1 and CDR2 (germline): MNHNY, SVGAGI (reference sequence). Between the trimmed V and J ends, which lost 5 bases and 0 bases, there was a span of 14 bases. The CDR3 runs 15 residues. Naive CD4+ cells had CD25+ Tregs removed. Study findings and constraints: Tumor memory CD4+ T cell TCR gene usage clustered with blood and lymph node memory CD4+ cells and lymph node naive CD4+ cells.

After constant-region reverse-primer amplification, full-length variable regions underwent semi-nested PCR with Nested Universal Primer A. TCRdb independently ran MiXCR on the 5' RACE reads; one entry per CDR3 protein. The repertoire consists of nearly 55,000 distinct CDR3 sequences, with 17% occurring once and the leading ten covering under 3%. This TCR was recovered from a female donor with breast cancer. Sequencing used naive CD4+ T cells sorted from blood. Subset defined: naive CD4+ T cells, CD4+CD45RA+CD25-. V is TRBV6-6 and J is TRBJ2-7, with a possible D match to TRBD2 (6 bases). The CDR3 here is CASSAAGSSSYEQYF. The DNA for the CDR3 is TGTGCCAGCAGTGCTGCGGGGAGCTCCTCCTACGAGCAGTACTTC.